This TCR beta chain was recorded in a study of cytomegalovirus exposure and HLA in healthy donors. There are 16 residues in the CDR3. With 5 bases removed from V and 2 bases from J, the gap between germline ends came to 16 bases. CDR1 and CDR2 (germline): SGHTA, FQGNSA. The PCR had 60 Vbeta and 13 Jbeta primers. The repertoire was sequenced with immunoSEQ multiplex PCR; TCRdb's copy has only in-frame clones and lacks some. The sample includes approximately 100,000 clones, around 77% of them seen just once. The sequenced sample consisted of PBMCs. The chain uses TRBV7-2 and TRBJ2-1; TRBD2 might be the D (5 bases). This TCR was sampled from a man aged 40-49 years in good health and CMV-seropositive. The CDR3 region has the DNA TGTGCCAGCAGCATAAGACTGGGAGACGCCTACAATGAGCAGTTCTTC. Protein product: CASSIRLGDAYNEQFF.